This TCR beta chain appears in the sequencing data of a study of cytomegalovirus exposure and HLA in healthy donors. The wider study: The 110 or so validation repertoires were produced on the same platform as the roughly 700 repertoires of the first cohort. This was reported in a later analysis.

Produced via immunoSEQ multiplex PCR; TCRdb's table is partial and in-frame only. The table records about 63,000 clones, roughly 90% of them present only once. The clonotype was recovered from a woman younger than 30 in good health and CMV-seronegative. Sequences were obtained from PBMCs.

CDR3: CATGQGWRGNTIYF. CDR3 coding DNA: TGTGCCACCGGACAGGGATGGCGAGGAAACACCATATATTTT. The rearrangement uses TRBV19 and TRBJ1-3; 8 bases agree with TRBD1. V gave up 10 bases and J gave up 4 bases; unmatched junction bases: 9. The CDR3 contains 14 residues. CDR1 LNHDA and CDR2 SQIVND come from the germline V gene (reference sequence).